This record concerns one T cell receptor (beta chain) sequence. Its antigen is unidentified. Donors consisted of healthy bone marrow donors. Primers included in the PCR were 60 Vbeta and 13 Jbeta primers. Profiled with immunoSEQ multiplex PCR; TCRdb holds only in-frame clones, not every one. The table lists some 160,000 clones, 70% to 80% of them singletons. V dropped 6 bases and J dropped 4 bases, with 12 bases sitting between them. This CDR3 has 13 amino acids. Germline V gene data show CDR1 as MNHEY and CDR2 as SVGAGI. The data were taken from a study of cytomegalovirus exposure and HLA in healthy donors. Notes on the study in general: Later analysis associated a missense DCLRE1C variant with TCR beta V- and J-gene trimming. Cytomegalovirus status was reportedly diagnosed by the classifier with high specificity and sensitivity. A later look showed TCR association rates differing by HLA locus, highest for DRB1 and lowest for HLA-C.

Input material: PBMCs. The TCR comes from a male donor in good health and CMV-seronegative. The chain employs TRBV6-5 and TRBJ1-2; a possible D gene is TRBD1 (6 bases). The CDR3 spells CASRDRDTYGYTF. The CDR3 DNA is TGTGCCAGCAGAGATCGGGACACCTATGGCTACACCTTC.